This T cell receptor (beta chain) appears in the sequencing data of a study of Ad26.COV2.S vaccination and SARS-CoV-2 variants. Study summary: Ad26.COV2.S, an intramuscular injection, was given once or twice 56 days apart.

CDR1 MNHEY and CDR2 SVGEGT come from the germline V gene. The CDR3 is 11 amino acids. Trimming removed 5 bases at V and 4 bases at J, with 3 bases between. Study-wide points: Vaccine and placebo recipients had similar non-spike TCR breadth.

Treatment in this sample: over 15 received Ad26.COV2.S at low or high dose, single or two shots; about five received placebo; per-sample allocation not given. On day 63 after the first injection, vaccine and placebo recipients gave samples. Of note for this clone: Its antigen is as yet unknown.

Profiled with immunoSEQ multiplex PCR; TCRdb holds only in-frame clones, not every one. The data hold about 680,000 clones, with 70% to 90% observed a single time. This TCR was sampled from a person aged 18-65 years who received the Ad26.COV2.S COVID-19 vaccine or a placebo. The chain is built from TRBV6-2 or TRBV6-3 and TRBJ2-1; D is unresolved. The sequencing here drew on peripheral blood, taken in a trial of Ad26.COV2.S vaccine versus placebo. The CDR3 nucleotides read TGTGCCAGCAGTAATTACAATGAGCAGTTCTTC. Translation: CASSNYNEQFF.